This TCR beta chain was profiled in a study of T cell responses to AZD1222 COVID-19 vaccine. Here immunoSEQ multiplex PCR was the method, and the copy in TCRdb shows in-frame clones only, minus some. The table lists roughly 91,000 clones, about nine tenths of them singletons. Overall study results and limits: Seropositive status at baseline applied to only six AZD1222 recipients. Two AZD1222 doses significantly raised spike-specific TCR breadth and depth over controls. The CD4 TCRs associated with vaccination extended across spike and predominated at 160-218 and 743-854.

Looked up from germline, CDR1 is SGHRS and CDR2 is YFSETQ. Deletions cut 4 bases from V and 5 bases from J, with 12 bases between. The CDR3 sequence is 13 residues long. With regard to this clone: Antigen specificity is unknown.

The J gene is TRBJ1-1, the V gene TRBV5-1; a possible D gene is TRBD1 (5 bases). This clonotype was sampled from an adult in good health. The sequenced sample was peripheral blood, obtained on day 0 of AZD1222 vaccination. CDR3 residues: CASSLGTNTEAFF. CDR3 DNA: TGCGCCAGCAGCCTGGGGACCAATACTGAAGCTTTCTTT.